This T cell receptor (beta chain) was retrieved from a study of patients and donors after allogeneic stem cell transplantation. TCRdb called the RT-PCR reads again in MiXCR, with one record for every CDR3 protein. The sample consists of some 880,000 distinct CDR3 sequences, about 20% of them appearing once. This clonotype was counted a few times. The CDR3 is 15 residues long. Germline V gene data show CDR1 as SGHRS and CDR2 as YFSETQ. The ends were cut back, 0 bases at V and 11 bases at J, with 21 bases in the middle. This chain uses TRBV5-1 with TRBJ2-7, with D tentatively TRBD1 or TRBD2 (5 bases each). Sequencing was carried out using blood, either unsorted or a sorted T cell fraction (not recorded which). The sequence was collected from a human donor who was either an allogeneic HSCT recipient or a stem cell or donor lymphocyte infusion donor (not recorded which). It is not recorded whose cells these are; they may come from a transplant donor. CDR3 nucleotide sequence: TGCGCCAGCAGCTTGGACCGGGACGGGCCTACGTTGAAGTACTTC. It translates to CASSLDRDGPTLKYF.